These T cell receptor beta chains were read from a single sample in a study of blood T cell repertoires in COVID-19. Assay: immunoSEQ multiplex PCR; the TCRdb copy retains only in-frame clones and omits some. The sample has approximately 400,000 clones, 80% to 85% seen once. The sequenced sample consisted of PBMCs or T cells enriched from blood (not recorded which). These receptors were collected from a woman aged 50 to 60 who had recovered from COVID-19. CDR3s include the opening cysteine and the closing phenylalanine or tryptophan. The D gene is left open where the match is weak. The size field is filled for only some rows; it gives once, few, many or a size class.

TRBJ1-1 | . | . | TRBV12-1 | CASSLTGGETEAFF | TGTGCCAGCAGCTTGACAGGGGGCGAAACTGAAGCTTTCTTT
TRBJ2-7 | TRBD1 | . | TRBV10-3 | CATSGTGDDEQYF | TGTGCCACCTCCGGGACAGGGGACGACGAGCAGTACTTC
TRBJ2-5 | . | . | TRBV5-1 | CASSLVSSVETQYF | TGCGCCAGCAGCTTGGTTTCCAGCGTAGAGACCCAGTACTTC
TRBJ2-1 | . | . | TRBV12-3/TRBV12-4 | CASSTGQGEQFF | TGTGCCAGCAGTACCGGGCAGGGCGAGCAGTTCTTC
TRBJ1-2 | TRBD1 | . | TRBV30 | CAGKGLWGRGSYGYTF | TGTGCCGGGAAAGGCCTGTGGGGCAGGGGGTCCTATGGCTACACCTTC
TRBJ1-1 | . | . | TRBV6-5 | CASSLGQSEAFF | TGTGCCAGCAGTTTAGGACAGAGTGAAGCTTTCTTT
TRBJ2-5 | . | . | TRBV24-1 | CATSGQGAETQYF | TGTGCCACCAGTGGTCAGGGCGCGGAGACCCAGTACTTC
TRBJ2-3 | . | . | TRBV29-1 | CSVEQGFSTDTQYF | TGCAGCGTTGAACAGGGTTTTAGCACAGATACGCAGTATTTT
TRBJ2-1 | . | . | TRBV27 | CASSYRVRNEQFF | TGTGCCAGCAGCTACAGGGTTCGCAATGAGCAGTTCTTC
TRBJ2-5 | . | . | TRBV27 | CASSSLWRIGETQYF | TGTGCCAGCAGTTCCCTCTGGAGGATAGGAGAGACCCAGTACTTC
TRBJ1-2 | TRBD1 | . | TRBV7-9 | CASSSGQANYGYTF | TGTGCCAGCAGCTCTGGACAGGCTAACTATGGCTACACCTTC
TRBJ2-1 | TRBD2 | few | TRBV10-3 | CAISESYSGASYNEQFF | TGTGCCATCAGTGAGTCCTATAGCGGGGCATCCTACAATGAGCAGTTCTTC
TRBJ2-1 | . | once | TRBV27 | CASSFYMYNEQFF | TGTGCCAGCAGTTTTTATATGTACAATGAGCAGTTCTTC
TRBJ2-7 | . | . | TRBV7-2 | CASSLAPLTSPGIGEQYF | TGTGCCAGCAGCTTAGCGCCCCTTACTAGCCCTGGTATAGGAGAGCAGTACTTC
TRBJ1-3 | . | . | TRBV11-2 | CASSPLGGYGNTIYF | TGTGCCAGCAGTCCCCTCGGGGGGTATGGAAACACCATATATTTT